Presented here are 4 T cell receptor beta chains from one specimen sequenced in a study of technical replicates of blood from several donors. Generated by immunoSEQ multiplex PCR, the TCRdb table keeps only in-frame clones and is missing some. The sample holds tens of thousands of clones, roughly 90% seen once. Source material: PBMCs. Source of these receptors: a human donor in good health. Some clones in this sample may be carry-over from other donors' samples.

The rearrangement links TRBV30 to TRBJ2-2; 11 bases agree with TRBD2. The CDR3 length is 15 residues. J lost 7 bases, V lost 2 bases, and 6 bases had no gene match. The germline V gene has CDR1 GTSNPN and CDR2 SVGIG (reference sequence). The DNA of the CDR3 is TGTGCCTGGAGTAATCTGGGACTAGCGGACGGGGAGCTGTTTTTT. This encodes CAWSNLGLADGELFF. The full variable domain, in which reference TRBV30 and TRBJ2-2 provide the parts outside the CDR3, is SQTIHQWPATLVQPVGSPLSLECTVEGTSNPNLYWYRQAAGRGLQLLFYSVGIGQISSEVPQNLSASRPQDRQFILSSKKLLLSDSGFYLCAWSNLGLADGELFFGEGSRLTVL.

The rearrangement links TRBV4-3 to TRBJ1-4, with 7 positions matching TRBD1. Germline V CDR1 and CDR2: LGHNA, YSLEER. The J segment lost 8 bases and the V segment lost 0 bases, leaving 9 bases of the junction unmatched. CDR3 length: 16 amino acids. The CDR3 DNA reads TGCGCCAGCAGCCAAGATATCCCCAGGGGGAGGGAAAAACTGTTTTTT. It codes for CASSQDIPRGREKLFF.

The J gene is TRBJ2-2, the V gene TRBV2; TRBD1 matches at 11 bases. V was clipped by 6 bases and J by 5 bases; unmatched bases: 5. This CDR3 spans 15 amino acids. From germline, CDR1 is SNHLY and CDR2 FYNNEI. CDR3 in amino acids: CASSGQGARTGELFF. The DNA for the CDR3 is TGTGCCAGCAGCGGACAGGGGGCGCGGACCGGGGAGCTGTTTTTT.

V gene TRBV10-2 combines with J gene TRBJ2-6; a weak D match, TRBD2 (5 bases). This CDR3 is built from 16 residues. Deletions cut 5 bases from V and 5 bases from J, with 16 bases between. The germline gives CDR1 WSHSY, CDR2 SAAADI. The CDR3 nucleotides read TGCGCCAGCAGTAAAGCTATCACTAGTCGGGCCAACGTCCTGACTTTC. It yields the protein CASSKAITSRANVLTF.